The 29 T cell receptor beta chains below all came from one sample that was sequenced in a study of circulating CD8 cells and anti-PD-1 response in melanoma. From live CD3+CD8+TCRalphabeta+ cells, four PD-1 and/or TIGIT subsets were sorted. The QIAseq Immune Repertoire TCR panel built the libraries from roughly 15 ng of total RNA. TCRdb analysed the reads with MiXCR anew, one entry per CDR3 protein. Of a few hundred distinct CDR3 sequences listed, 8.4% are singletons. The sequencing used CD8+ T cells from PBMCs, collected at baseline or after one month of anti-PD-1 therapy (not recorded which). These receptors were collected from a human donor with melanoma.

This clonotype is large (0.1 to 1%). Germline is not matched at one junction end, which may reflect a read error. The chain recombines TRBV19 with TRBJ1-1; tentative D call: TRBD1 (5 bases). Germline assignment: CDR1 LNHDA and CDR2 SQIVND (reference sequence). There are 14 residues in the CDR3. The CDR3 spells CFYEAGQLNTEAFF. The CDR3 DNA is TGCTTCTATGAGGCAGGGCAACTGAACACTGAAGCTTTCTTT.

This clonotype ranks as large. V and J are TRBV19 and TRBJ2-7, with D possibly being TRBD2 (6 bases). The CDR3 is 15 amino acids. Germline loops: CDR1 LNHDA, CDR2 SQIVND (reference sequence). V dropped 7 bases and J dropped 3 bases, with 19 bases sitting between them. CDR3 amino acids: CASNGRDSQGYEQYF. The CDR3 coding sequence is TGTGCCAGTAATGGGCGGGATTCTCAGGGCTACGAGCAGTACTTC.

This clonotype is large within its sample. The chain employs TRBV29-1 and TRBJ2-7; D possibly corresponds to TRBD2 (7 bases). The V end was cut by 2 bases, the J end by 0 bases, with 17 bases between. The CDR3 length is 16 residues. Germline-derived CDR1 and CDR2 are SQVTM and ANQGSEA. In nucleotides, the CDR3 is TGCAGCGTTGAACTCGAGAGGGGGGGCAGCTCCTACGAGCAGTACTTC. Translated, it gives CSVELERGGSSYEQYF.

By frequency in the sample, this clonotype is large. V gene TRBV7-3 combines with J gene TRBJ2-3; no definite D call. Germline loops: CDR1 SGHTA, CDR2 FQGTGA. V was clipped by 5 bases and J by 2 bases, with 8 bases between them. The CDR3 is 13 residues long. The CDR3 DNA is TGTGCCAGCAGCCGACGGAACACAGATACGCAGTATTTT. This translates into CASSRRNTDTQYF.

This clonotype counts as large. The chain carries TRBV21-1 and TRBJ2-6; the table's D call, TRBD1, was not checked against the DNA. TRBV21-1 is tagged as a pseudogene. This CDR3 is 20 amino acids long. The CDR3 DNA reads as TGTGCCAGCAGCATAGGTCACTTTGGACAGGGCGGATCTGGGGCCAACGTCCTGACTTTC. Translated: CASSIGHFGQGGSGANVLTF.

By frequency in the sample, this clonotype is large. The rearrangement uses TRBV7-2 and TRBJ1-2; no clear D. This CDR3 is 15 amino acids long. Trimming left V 1 base short and J 1 base short, with 10 bases between. Germline-derived CDR1 and CDR2 are SGHTA and FQGNSA. The CDR3 sequence: CASSLGIANNYGYTF. CDR3 in DNA: TGTGCCAGCAGCTTAGGCATAGCTAATAACTATGGCTACACCTTC.

Concerning this clonotype itself: Mismatch with germline at one junction end may stem from a read error. V and J are TRBV5-5 and TRBJ2-2, with D hard to call. The CDR3 length is 13 residues. Per the germline V gene, CDR1 is SGHKS and CDR2 is YYEKEE (reference sequence). The CDR3 nucleotides are TGTACCAGCAGTCTGGCCGAGGCCGGTGAGCTGTTTTTT. This encodes CTSSLAEAGELFF.

By sample share, this clonotype is medium-sized. The chain recombines TRBV7-2 with TRBJ2-7; TRBD2 matches 7 bases. Germline CDR1 reads SGHTA; CDR2 reads FQGNSA. CDR3 length equals 13 residues. J lost 4 bases, V lost 5 bases, and 5 bases had no gene match. DNA for the CDR3: TGTGCCAGCAGCCTGGGAGGGAAATACGAGCAGTACTTC. It encodes CASSLGGKYEQYF.

Relative to its sample, this clonotype is large. The chain carries TRBV20-1 and TRBJ2-1; possible D gene TRBD1, 5 bases. Deletions cut 3 bases from V and 4 bases from J, with 16 bases between. Germline V gene sequence: CDR1 DFQATT, CDR2 SNEGSKA (reference sequence). This CDR3 has 15 amino acids. The CDR3 bases are TGCAGTGCTAGCCCCACCAGGGCAGCATACAATGAGCAGTTCTTC. Protein sequence: CSASPTRAAYNEQFF.

By sample share, this clonotype is medium-sized. The chain recombines TRBV12-5 with TRBJ2-1, with no clear D. The V gene lost 1 base and the J gene lost 6 bases, with 7 bases spanning the gap. Germline lookup yields CDR1 LGHNT and CDR2 FRNRAP. The CDR3 totals 13 residues. CDR3 in DNA: TGTGCTAGTGGTTTGGCGGAAGTCAATGAGCAGTTCTTC. As protein: CASGLAEVNEQFF.

This clonotype is large by share. The V call is TRBV19, the J call TRBJ2-1; no definite D call. Between the trimmed V and J ends, which lost 6 bases and 4 bases, there was a span of 10 bases. The CDR3 sequence is 13 residues long. Germline-derived CDR1 and CDR2 are LNHDA and SQIVND (reference sequence). The CDR3: CASSPLGYNEQFF. CDR3 DNA: TGTGCCAGTAGCCCTCTCGGGTACAATGAGCAGTTCTTC.

About this clonotype itself: Its ends do not fully match the called genes, so a read error is possible. The CDR3, as DNA: TGTGCCAGCAGTTTCGTAAGCGGCACAGATACGCGGTATTTT. Amino acids: CASSFVSGTDTRYF. This chain connects TRBV28 to TRBJ2-3; a weak D match, TRBD2 (5 bases). The CDR3 loop spans 14 amino acids. Germline-derived CDR1 and CDR2 are MDHEN and SYDVKM.

This clonotype is large in the sample. CDR3 sequence reads: CASSLTVENSPLHF. CDR3 in DNA: TGTGCCAGCAGTTTAACGGTTGAGAATTCACCCCTCCACTTT. V and J are TRBV28 and TRBJ1-6, with D unresolved. The CDR3 length is 14 residues. The germline V and J ends were trimmed by 2 bases and 7 bases, with 9 bases remaining between them. Germline assignment: CDR1 MDHEN and CDR2 SYDVKM.

This clonotype is termed large. CDR3: CSARDQGLDINEQFF. CDR3 bases: TGCAGTGCTAGAGATCAAGGACTAGATATCAATGAGCAGTTCTTC. The chain links TRBV20-1 to TRBJ2-1; TRBD2 agrees at 7 bases. The J segment lost 6 bases and the V segment lost 0 bases, leaving 8 bases of the junction unmatched. Germline values: CDR1 DFQATT, CDR2 SNEGSKA (reference sequence). The CDR3 has 15 amino acids.

In its sample, this clonotype ranks as medium-sized. V usage is TRBV4-2 and J usage is TRBJ2-3, with 8 bases that match TRBD2. CDR3 length: 15 amino acids. The junction had 4 bases not matched to a gene; V was cut back by 1 base and J by 4 bases. CDR1 LGHNA and CDR2 YNFKEQ come from the germline V gene. The CDR3 coding sequence is TGTGCCAGCAGCCAAGCGGGGGGGCCAGCAGATACGCAGTATTTT. This translates into CASSQAGGPADTQYF.

This clonotype is termed large. This chain links TRBV28 with TRBJ2-1; TRBD1 aligns across 9 bases. The V gene's germline CDR1 is MDHEN and CDR2 SYDVKM. V trimming: 4 bases; J trimming: 2 bases; junction bases outside the gene matches: 3. The CDR3 covers 15 residues. CDR3 sequence (DNA): TGTGCCAGCAGTTACCGACAGGGGGCCTACAATGAGCAGTTCTTC. This codes for CASSYRQGAYNEQFF.

By share of the sample, this clonotype is large. This chain uses TRBV6-1 with TRBJ2-1, with D perhaps given as TRBD1 or TRBD2 (6 bases each). The V gene's germline CDR1 is MNHNS and CDR2 SASEGT. Trimming took off 1 base at V and 4 bases at J, with 11 bases between the two ends. This CDR3 region has 15 residues. In DNA form, the CDR3 reads TGTGCCAGCAGTGAAGGGACAGCGGGTTACAATGAGCAGTTCTTC. It encodes CASSEGTAGYNEQFF.

This clonotype is labeled as hyperexpanded (1% or more). The chain is built from TRBV9 and TRBJ2-3; the D gene is possibly TRBD2 (6 bases). The CDR3 runs to 13 residues. V was clipped by 7 bases and J by 6 bases, with 15 bases between them. Looked up from germline, CDR1 is SGDLS and CDR2 is YYNGEE. The CDR3 loop reads CASDSSGGDTQYF. The CDR3 region has the DNA TGTGCCAGCGATTCTTCTGGGGGGGATACGCAGTATTTT. The whole variable domain, filled in from reference TRBV9 and TRBJ2-3, reads DSGVTQTPKHLITATGQRVTLRCSPRSGDLSVYWYQQSLDQGLQFLIQYYNGEERAKGNILERFSAQQFPDLHSELNLSSLELGDSALYFCASDSSGGDTQYFGPGTRLTVL.

This clonotype is medium-sized by share. A much larger clone lies a single base off, so this may be a read error. This sequence joins TRBV19 and TRBJ2-7; 10 bases match TRBD1. V lost 10 bases, J lost 3 bases, and 9 bases stayed unmatched. Germline V gene data show CDR1 as LNHDA and CDR2 as SQIVND (reference sequence). This CDR3 is built from 14 residues. The CDR3 coding sequence is TGTGCCACTCAACGGACAGGGGGGAGCTACGAGCAGTACTTC. It is translated as CATQRTGGSYEQYF.

By sample share, this clonotype is large. J is TRBJ1-5 and V is TRBV12-3 or TRBV12-4, with unresolved D. Trimming removed 5 bases at V and 2 bases at J, with 16 bases between. This CDR3 contains 16 residues. CDR3 DNA sequence: TGTGCCAGCAGTGCTGGGCCCCCGGGAGGCAATCAGCCCCAGCATTTT. It translates to CASSAGPPGGNQPQHF.

This clonotype is labeled large. This rearrangement joins TRBV19 to TRBJ2-7, with 10 nucleotides matching TRBD1. CDR3 size: 14 residues. Germline V CDR1 and CDR2: LNHDA, SQIVND (reference sequence). The J segment lost 0 bases and the V segment lost 9 bases, leaving 5 bases of the junction unmatched. The CDR3 DNA reads TGTGCCAGCGAAAGGACAGGGGGCTCCTACGAGCAGTACTTC. This gives the protein CASERTGGSYEQYF.

In its sample, this clonotype is large. V is TRBV24-1 and J is TRBJ2-5; D not certain. The V and J ends lost 0 bases and 1 base respectively, with 8 bases between them. The V gene's germline CDR1 is KGHDR and CDR2 SFDVKD. This CDR3 has 15 amino acids. DNA for the CDR3: TGTGCCACCAGTGATTTGACGCTTATCCAAGAGACCCAGTACTTC. Its protein product is CATSDLTLIQETQYF.

For this clonotype: At one boundary the junction diverges from the germline segment, which might be a read error. This chain uses TRBV28 with TRBJ2-6, with 8 bases that match TRBD2. There are 16 residues in the CDR3. CDR1 is MDHEN and CDR2 is SYDVKM in the germline V gene. As DNA, the CDR3 is TGTGCCACGAGCGGGGGCCGCTATACGGGGGTCAACGTCCTGACTTTC. Translated: CATSGGRYTGVNVLTF.

In its sample, this clonotype is large. The chain joins TRBV28 to TRBJ2-3, with 7 bases fitting TRBD2. The V gene end was trimmed by 3 bases and the J gene end by 1 base; junction bases not matched to a gene: 1. Germline V CDR1 and CDR2: MDHEN, SYDVKM. The CDR3 extends over 14 amino acids. CDR3 protein: CASSFLAGTDTQYF. CDR3 in DNA: TGTGCCAGCAGTTTCCTAGCGGGCACAGATACGCAGTATTTT. The full variable domain, completed using reference TRBV28 and TRBJ2-3, is DVKVTQSSRYLVKRTGEKVFLECVQDMDHENMFWYRQDPGLGLRLIYFSYDVKMKEKGDIPEGYSVSREKKERFSLILESASTNQTSMYLCASSFLAGTDTQYFGPGTRLTVL.

In its sample, this clonotype was seen a few times. Given a much more abundant clone one base away, this may be a read error. V and J are TRBV20-1 and TRBJ2-5; 11 bases are a match to TRBD2. This CDR3 region has 17 residues. Trimming removed 7 bases from V and 5 bases from J; junction bases left unmatched: 18. Germline V gene sequence: CDR1 DFQATT, CDR2 SNEGSKA (reference sequence). DNA of the CDR3: TGCAGTGTCCCCTCCGATATAGCGGGGGGGCCTCAGGAGACCCAGTACTTC. The encoded protein is CSVPSDIAGGPQETQYF.

This clonotype qualifies as medium-sized (0.01 to 0.1%). This sequence may be a read error, since a much larger clone differs from it by one base. This chain's CDR3 is CFYEAGQPNTEAFF. The CDR3 region has the DNA TGCTTCTATGAGGCAGGGCAACCGAACACTGAAGCTTTCTTT. The V and J genes are TRBV19 and TRBJ1-1; TRBD1 might be the D (5 bases). CDR3 length: 14 residues. Per germline, CDR1 LNHDA and CDR2 SQIVND (reference sequence).

This clonotype is termed medium-sized. A much larger clone sits a single nucleotide away, making a read error possible. The rearrangement uses TRBV9 and TRBJ2-3, with a tentative D call TRBD2 (6 bases). The CDR3 runs 13 residues. Trimming cost V 7 bases and J 6 bases, with 15 bases left between them. The germline gives CDR1 SGDLS, CDR2 YYNGEE. This CDR3 is CASDSPGGDTQYF. The CDR3 bases are TGTGCCAGCGATTCTCCTGGGGGGGATACGCAGTATTTT. Supplemented by reference TRBV9 and TRBJ2-3, the full variable domain reads DSGVTQTPKHLITATGQRVTLRCSPRSGDLSVYWYQQSLDQGLQFLIQYYNGEERAKGNILERFSAQQFPDLHSELNLSSLELGDSALYFCASDSPGGDTQYFGPGTRLTVL.

This clonotype is categorized as large. The CDR3 loop reads CASSLTTGTGVTGELFF. Here the CDR3 DNA reads TGTGCCAGCAGCTTAACCACCGGGACAGGGGTCACCGGGGAGCTGTTTTTT. This chain connects TRBV7-3 to TRBJ2-2; 10 nucleotides match TRBD1. The germline CDR1 and CDR2 sequences are SGHTA and FQGTGA. Losses at the gene ends were 0 bases for V and 4 bases for J; bases not matched to a gene: 5. This CDR3 has 17 residues.

By sample share, this clonotype is large. The chain combines TRBV27 with TRBJ1-4; TRBD1 aligns across 9 bases. The junction had 11 bases not matched to a gene; V was cut back by 6 bases and J by 6 bases. CDR3 length: 16 residues. CDR1 is MNHEY and CDR2 is SMNVEV in the germline V gene (reference sequence). The CDR3 region has the DNA TGTGCCAGCAGACCAACAATACAGGGGGCTCATGAAAAACTGTTTTTT. Its protein product is CASRPTIQGAHEKLFF.